This T cell receptor beta chain originates from a study of T cells in Graves' hyperthyroidism and ophthalmopathy. General study results and limits: Prediction of ophthalmopathy progression came a median approximately 6 months pre-onset. Most expanded thyroid clonotypes above 0.001 also appeared in blood.

This clonotype was counted a few times. Its antigen is unknown. Exclusion followed for patients with uncontrolled infection, other autoimmune disease, pregnancy or lactation. Diagnosis relied on clinical symptoms, serum thyroxine and TRAb, thyroid ultrasound and orbital computed tomography. The CDR3 regions of TCR beta were amplified from RNA transcripts. A set of HTBI primers served as the primers for a first-round RT-PCR of the TCR CDR3. TCRdb re-called the multiplex PCR reads through MiXCR, storing one row per CDR3 protein. The repertoire has hundreds of thousands of distinct CDR3 sequences, nearly 45% of them found once; the top ten carry about 7.7%. Trimming cost V 3 bases and J 7 bases; bases outside gene matches: 13. Germline CDR1 is LNHDA and CDR2 is SQIVND (reference sequence). This CDR3 comprises 17 residues.

Specimen: peripheral blood or thyroid tissue (not recorded which). This receptor was obtained from an adult man with Graves' disease, either hyperthyroidism or ophthalmopathy (not recorded which). The gene calls are TRBV19 and TRBJ1-5, with 9 bases fitting TRBD1. The CDR3 reads CASSILRGQGREQPQHF. The CDR3 DNA follows: TGTGCCAGTAGTATTCTTCGGGGACAGGGAAGGGAACAGCCCCAGCATTTT.